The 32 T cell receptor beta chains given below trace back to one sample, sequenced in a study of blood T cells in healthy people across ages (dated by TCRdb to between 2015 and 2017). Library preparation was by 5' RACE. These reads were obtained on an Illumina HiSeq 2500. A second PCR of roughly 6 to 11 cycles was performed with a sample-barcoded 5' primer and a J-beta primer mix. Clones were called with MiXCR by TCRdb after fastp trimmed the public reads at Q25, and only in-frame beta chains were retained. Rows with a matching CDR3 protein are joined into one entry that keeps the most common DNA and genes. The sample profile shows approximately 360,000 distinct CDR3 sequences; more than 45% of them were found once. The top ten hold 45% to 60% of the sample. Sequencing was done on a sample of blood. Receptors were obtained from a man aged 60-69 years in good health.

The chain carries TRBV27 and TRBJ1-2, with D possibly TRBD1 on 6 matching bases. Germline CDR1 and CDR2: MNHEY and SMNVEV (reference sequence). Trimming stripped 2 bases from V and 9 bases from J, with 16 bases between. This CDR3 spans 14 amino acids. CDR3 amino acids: CASSLDSGGRRYTF. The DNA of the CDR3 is TGTGCCAGCAGTTTAGACTCGGGGGGGCGGCGCTACACCTTC.

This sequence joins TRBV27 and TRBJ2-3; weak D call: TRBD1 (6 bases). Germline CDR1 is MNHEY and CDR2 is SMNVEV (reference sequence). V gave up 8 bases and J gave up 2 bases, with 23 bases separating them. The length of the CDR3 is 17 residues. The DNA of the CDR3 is TGTGCCAGCGGAAACACCGTTATCGGGACAAACACAGATACGCAGTATTTT. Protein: CASGNTVIGTNTDTQYF.

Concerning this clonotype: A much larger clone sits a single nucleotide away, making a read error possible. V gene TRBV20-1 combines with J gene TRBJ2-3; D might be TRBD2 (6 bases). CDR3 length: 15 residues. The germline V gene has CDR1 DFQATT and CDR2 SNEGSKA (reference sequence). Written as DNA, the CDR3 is TGCAGTGCTAGAGAGCGGGACCTTTTCACAGATATGCAGTATTTT. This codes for CSARERDLFTDMQYF.

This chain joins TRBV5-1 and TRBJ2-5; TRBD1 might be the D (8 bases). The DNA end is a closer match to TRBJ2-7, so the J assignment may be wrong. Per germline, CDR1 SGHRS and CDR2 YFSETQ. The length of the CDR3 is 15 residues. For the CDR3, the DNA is TGCGCCAGCAGCTTGGGGCAGGGGGCTAGCGGCGAGCAGTACTTC. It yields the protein CASSLGQGASGEQYF.

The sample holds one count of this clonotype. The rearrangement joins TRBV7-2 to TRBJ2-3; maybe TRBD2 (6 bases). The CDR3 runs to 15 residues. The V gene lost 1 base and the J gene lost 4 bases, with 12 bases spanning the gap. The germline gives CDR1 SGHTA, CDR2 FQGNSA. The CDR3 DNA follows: TGTGCCAGCAGCTTAGATATTAGCGGAGCAGATACGCAGTATTTT. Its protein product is CASSLDISGADTQYF.

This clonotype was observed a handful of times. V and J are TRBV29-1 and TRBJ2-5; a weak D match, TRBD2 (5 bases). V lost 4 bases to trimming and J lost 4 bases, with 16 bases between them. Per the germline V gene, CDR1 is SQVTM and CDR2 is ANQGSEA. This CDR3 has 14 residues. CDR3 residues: CSVVVTKGVETQYF. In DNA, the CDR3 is TGCAGCGTTGTGGTCACCAAGGGAGTAGAGACCCAGTACTTC.

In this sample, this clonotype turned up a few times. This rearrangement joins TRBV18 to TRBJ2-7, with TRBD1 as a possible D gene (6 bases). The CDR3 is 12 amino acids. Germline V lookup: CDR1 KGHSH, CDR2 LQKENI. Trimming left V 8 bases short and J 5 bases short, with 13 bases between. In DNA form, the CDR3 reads TGTGCCAGCGGGGACATCCCCCACGAGCAGTACTTC. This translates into CASGDIPHEQYF.

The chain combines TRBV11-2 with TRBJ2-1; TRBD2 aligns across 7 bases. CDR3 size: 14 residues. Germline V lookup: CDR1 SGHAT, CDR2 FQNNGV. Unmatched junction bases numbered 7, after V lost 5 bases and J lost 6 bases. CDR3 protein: CASSVGGRANEQFF. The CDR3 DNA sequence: TGTGCCAGCAGCGTAGGCGGGAGAGCCAATGAGCAGTTCTTC. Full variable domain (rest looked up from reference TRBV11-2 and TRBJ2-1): EAGVAQSPRYKIIEKRQSVAFWCNPISGHATLYWYQQILGQGPKLLIQFQNNGVVDDSQLPKDRFSAERLKGVDSTLKIQPAKLEDSAVYLCASSVGGRANEQFFGPGTRLTVL.

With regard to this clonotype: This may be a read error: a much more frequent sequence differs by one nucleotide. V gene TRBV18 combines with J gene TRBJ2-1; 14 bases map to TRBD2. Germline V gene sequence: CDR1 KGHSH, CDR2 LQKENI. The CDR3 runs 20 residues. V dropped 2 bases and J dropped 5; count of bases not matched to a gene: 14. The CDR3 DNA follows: TGTGCCAGCTCACCAAGACAGACTAGACTAGCGGGAGGGGGGGACAATGAGCAGTTCTTC. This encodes CASSPRQTRLAGGGDNEQFF.

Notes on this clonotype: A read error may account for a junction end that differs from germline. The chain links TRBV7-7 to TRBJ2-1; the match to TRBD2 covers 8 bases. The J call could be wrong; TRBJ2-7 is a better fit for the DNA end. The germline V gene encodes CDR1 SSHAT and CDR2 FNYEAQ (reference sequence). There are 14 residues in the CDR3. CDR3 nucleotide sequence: TGTGCTAGCAGCTTAGCGGGGCCCCGCAATGAGCAGTACTTC. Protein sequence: CASSLAGPRNEQYF.

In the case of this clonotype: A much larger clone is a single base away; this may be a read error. CDR3: CASSFRQGAGGVIDEQYF. CDR3 DNA: TGTGCCAGCAGCTTCCGCCAGGGGGCAGGGGGCGTGATAGATGAGCAGTACTTC. The chain carries TRBV7-9 and TRBJ2-5; 8 bases fit TRBD1. The germline V gene encodes CDR1 SEHNR and CDR2 FQNEAQ (reference sequence). This CDR3 has 18 residues. With 3 bases clipped from V and 11 bases from J, the junction kept 23 bases outside the gene matches.

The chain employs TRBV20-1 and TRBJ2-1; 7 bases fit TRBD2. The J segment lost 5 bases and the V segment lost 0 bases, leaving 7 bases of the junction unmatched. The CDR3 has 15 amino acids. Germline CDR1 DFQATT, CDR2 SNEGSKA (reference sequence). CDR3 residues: CSARDIGLVNNEQFF. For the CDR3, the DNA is TGCAGTGCTAGAGATATAGGACTAGTAAACAATGAGCAGTTCTTC.

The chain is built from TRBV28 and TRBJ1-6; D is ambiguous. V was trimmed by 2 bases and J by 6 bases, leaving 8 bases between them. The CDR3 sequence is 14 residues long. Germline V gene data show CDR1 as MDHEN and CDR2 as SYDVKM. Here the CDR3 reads CASSLEVFNSPLHF. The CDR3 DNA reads TGTGCCAGCAGTTTAGAGGTTTTTAATTCACCCCTCCACTTT.

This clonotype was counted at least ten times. The CDR3 loop is CSQQEEETQYF. CDR3 bases: TGCAGCCAACAGGAAGAAGAGACCCAGTACTTC. V is TRBV29-1 and J is TRBJ2-5; D is possibly TRBD1 (5 bases). CDR1 and CDR2 from the germline V gene are SQVTM and ANQGSEA. V was shortened by 8 bases and J by 3 bases, with 10 bases between the two germline ends. The CDR3 runs to 11 residues.

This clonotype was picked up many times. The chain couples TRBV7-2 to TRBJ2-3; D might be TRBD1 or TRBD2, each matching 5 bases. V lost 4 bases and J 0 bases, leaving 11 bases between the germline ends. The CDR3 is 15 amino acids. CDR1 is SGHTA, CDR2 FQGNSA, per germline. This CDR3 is CASSSLGRSTDTQYF. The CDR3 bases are TGTGCCAGCAGCTCATTGGGACGGAGCACAGATACGCAGTATTTT.

CDR3 nucleotides: TGCAGCGTTCGGGACAGGGCTCGTCAAGAGACCCAGTACTTC. Protein product: CSVRDRARQETQYF. The chain links TRBV29-1 to TRBJ2-5, with 9 nucleotides matching TRBD1. This CDR3 has 14 residues. Losses at the gene ends were 5 bases for V and 2 bases for J; bases not matched to a gene: 6. The germline V gene has CDR1 SQVTM and CDR2 ANQGSEA.

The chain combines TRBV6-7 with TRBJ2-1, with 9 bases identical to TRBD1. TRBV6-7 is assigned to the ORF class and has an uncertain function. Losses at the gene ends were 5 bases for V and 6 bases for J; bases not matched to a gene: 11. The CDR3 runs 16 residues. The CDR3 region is CASSNGQGMGSNEQFF. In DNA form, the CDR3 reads TGTGCCAGCAGTAATGGACAGGGGATGGGATCCAATGAGCAGTTCTTC.

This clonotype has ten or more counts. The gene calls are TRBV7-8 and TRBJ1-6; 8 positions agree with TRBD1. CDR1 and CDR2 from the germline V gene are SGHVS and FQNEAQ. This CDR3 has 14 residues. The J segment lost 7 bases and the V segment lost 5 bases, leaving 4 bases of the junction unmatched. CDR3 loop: CASSLDRGNSPLHF. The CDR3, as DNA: TGTGCCAGCAGCCTCGACAGGGGCAATTCACCCCTCCACTTT.

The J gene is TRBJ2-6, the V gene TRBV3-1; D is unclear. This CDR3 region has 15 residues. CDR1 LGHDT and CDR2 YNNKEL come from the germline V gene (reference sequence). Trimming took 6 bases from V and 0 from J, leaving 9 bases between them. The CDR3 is CASSPNHSGANVLTF. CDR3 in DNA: TGTGCCAGCAGTCCCAACCACTCTGGGGCCAACGTCCTGACTTTC.

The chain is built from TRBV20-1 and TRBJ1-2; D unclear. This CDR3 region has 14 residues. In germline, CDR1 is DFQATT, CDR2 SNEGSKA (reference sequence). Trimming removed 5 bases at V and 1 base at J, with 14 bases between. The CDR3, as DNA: TGCAGTGCTGTCCGCCGGCTGGGTAACTATGGCTACACCTTC. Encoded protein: CSAVRRLGNYGYTF.

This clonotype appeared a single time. For the CDR3, the DNA is TGTGCCAGCAGCCAAGATGGCAGGGTTGAAGAGACCCAGTACTTC. Translated, it gives CASSQDGRVEETQYF. This chain uses TRBV3-1 with TRBJ2-5, with D perhaps TRBD1 (5 bases). The CDR3 has 15 amino acids. Germline CDR1 reads LGHDT; CDR2 reads YNNKEL (reference sequence). Trimming removed 0 bases at V and 3 bases at J, with 11 bases between.

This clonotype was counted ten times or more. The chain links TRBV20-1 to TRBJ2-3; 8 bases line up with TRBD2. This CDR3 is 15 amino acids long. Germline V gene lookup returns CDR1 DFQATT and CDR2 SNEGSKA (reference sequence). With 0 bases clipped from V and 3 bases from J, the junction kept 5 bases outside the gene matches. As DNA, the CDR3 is TGCAGTGCTAGAGATCAAGGGACTAGGACAGATACGCAGTATTTT. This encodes CSARDQGTRTDTQYF.

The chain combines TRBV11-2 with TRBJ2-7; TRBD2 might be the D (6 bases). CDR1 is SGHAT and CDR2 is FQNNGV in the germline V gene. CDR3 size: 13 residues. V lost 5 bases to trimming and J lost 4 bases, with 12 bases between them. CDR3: CASSGRRGYEQYF. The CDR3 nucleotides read TGTGCCAGCAGCGGAAGGAGGGGTTACGAGCAGTACTTC.

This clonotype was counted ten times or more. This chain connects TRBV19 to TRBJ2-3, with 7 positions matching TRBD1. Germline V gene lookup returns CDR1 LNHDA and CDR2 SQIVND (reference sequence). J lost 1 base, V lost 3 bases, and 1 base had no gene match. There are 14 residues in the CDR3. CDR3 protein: CASSIQGGTDTQYF. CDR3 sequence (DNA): TGTGCCAGTAGTATCCAGGGGGGCACAGATACGCAGTATTTT.

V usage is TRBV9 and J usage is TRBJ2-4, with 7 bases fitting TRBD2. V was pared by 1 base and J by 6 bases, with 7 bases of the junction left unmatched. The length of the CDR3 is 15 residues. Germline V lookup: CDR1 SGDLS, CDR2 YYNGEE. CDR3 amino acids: CASSVSGADGNIQYF. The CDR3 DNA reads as TGTGCCAGCAGCGTAAGCGGGGCCGACGGAAACATTCAGTACTTC.

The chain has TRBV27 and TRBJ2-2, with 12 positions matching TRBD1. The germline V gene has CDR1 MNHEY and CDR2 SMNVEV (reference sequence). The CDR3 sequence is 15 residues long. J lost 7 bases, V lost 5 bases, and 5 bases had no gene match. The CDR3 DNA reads TGTGCCAGCAGTCCGGGACAGGGGGCCGTCGGGGAGCTGTTTTTT. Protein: CASSPGQGAVGELFF.

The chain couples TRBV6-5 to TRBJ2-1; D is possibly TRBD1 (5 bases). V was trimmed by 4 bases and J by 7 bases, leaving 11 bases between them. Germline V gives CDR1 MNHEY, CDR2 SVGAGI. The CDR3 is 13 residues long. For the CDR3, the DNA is TGTGCCAGCAGTTTAGGGGTGTGGAATGAGCAGTTCTTC. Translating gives CASSLGVWNEQFF.

CDR3 protein: CASSQRTGGGYGYTF. In DNA form, the CDR3 reads TGCGCCAGCAGCCAAAGGACAGGGGGCGGCTATGGCTACACCTTC. The gene calls are TRBV4-3 and TRBJ1-2; 11 bases fit TRBD1. Germline V lookup: CDR1 LGHNA, CDR2 YSLEER. V lost 2 bases to trimming and J lost 4 bases; unmatched junction nucleotides: 3. The CDR3 extends over 15 amino acids.

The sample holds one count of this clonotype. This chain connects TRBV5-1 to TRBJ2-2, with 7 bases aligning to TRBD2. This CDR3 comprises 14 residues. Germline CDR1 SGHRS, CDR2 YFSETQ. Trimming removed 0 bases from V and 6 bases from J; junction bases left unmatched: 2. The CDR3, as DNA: TGCGCCAGCAGCTTGGGAGCGGGATCCGGGGAGCTGTTTTTT. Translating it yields CASSLGAGSGELFF. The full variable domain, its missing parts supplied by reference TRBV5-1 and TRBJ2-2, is KAGVTQTPRYLIKTRGQQVTLSCSPISGHRSVSWYQQTPGQGLQFLFEYFSETQRNKGNFPGRFSGRQFSNSRSEMNVSTLELGDSALYLCASSLGAGSGELFFGEGSRLTVL.

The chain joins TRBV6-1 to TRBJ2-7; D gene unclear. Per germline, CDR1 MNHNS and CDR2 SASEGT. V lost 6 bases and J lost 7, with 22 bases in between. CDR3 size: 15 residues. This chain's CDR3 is CASRIPGSSLGEQYF. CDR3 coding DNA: TGTGCCAGCAGGATACCGGGTTCCTCCTTGGGGGAGCAGTACTTC.

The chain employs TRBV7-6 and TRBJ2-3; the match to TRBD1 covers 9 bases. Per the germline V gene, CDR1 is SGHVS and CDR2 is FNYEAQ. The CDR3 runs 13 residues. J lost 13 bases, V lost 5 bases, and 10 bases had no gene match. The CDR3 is CASSPLRDREKYF. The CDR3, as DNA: TGTGCCAGCAGCCCACTCCGGGACAGGGAGAAGTATTTT.

CDR3 region: CSARDGGGTGHNSPLHF. In DNA, the CDR3 is TGCAGTGCTAGAGACGGCGGAGGTACCGGCCATAATTCACCCCTCCACTTT. The chain joins TRBV20-1 to TRBJ1-6; D uncertain. The V gene's germline CDR1 is DFQATT and CDR2 SNEGSKA (reference sequence). The CDR3 is 17 amino acids. V was shortened by 0 bases and J by 5 bases, with 17 bases between the two germline ends.